Below, 20 T cell receptor beta chains from the same sample are listed, as sequenced in a study of blood T cell repertoires in COVID-19 (dated by TCRdb to about 2020). The library was prepared using the immunoSEQ multiplex PCR assay. TCRdb provides this immuneACCESS table in a form limited to in-frame rearrangements. Some clones are lacking; in checked studies, under half of them reflect an unresolved V gene, and why the rest are absent is not known. This sample lists more than 200,000 clones; over 80% were detected once. The ten most abundant clones make up approximately 1.9% of the sample. Sequenced: PBMCs or T cells enriched from blood (not recorded which). The source of these receptors is a woman aged 18 to 35 who had recovered from COVID-19.

This clone was counted once. The chain links TRBV6-1 to TRBJ1-2; D not certain. Germline assignment: CDR1 MNHNS and CDR2 SASEGT. V lost 3 bases, J lost 4 bases, and 9 bases lay in between. This CDR3 contains 13 residues. Written as DNA, the CDR3 is TGTGCCAGCAGTGAGCGTCCGGTCTATGGCTACACCTTC. Its translation: CASSERPVYGYTF.

This clone was seen only a few times. The chain has TRBV7-6 and TRBJ2-3; TRBD2 aligns across 7 bases. CDR3 length: 16 amino acids. Losses at the gene ends were 2 bases for V and 1 base for J; bases not matched to a gene: 6. Germline V CDR1 and CDR2: SGHVS, FNYEAQ. The CDR3 reads CASSLSASGRTDTQYF. The CDR3 DNA follows: TGTGCCAGCAGCTTATCGGCTAGCGGACGCACAGATACGCAGTATTTT.

The J gene is TRBJ2-7, the V gene TRBV7-2; the match to TRBD1 covers 8 bases. Losses at the gene ends were 5 bases for V and 7 bases for J; bases not matched to a gene: 16. This CDR3 has 16 amino acids. Germline CDR1 is SGHTA and CDR2 is FQGNSA. DNA for the CDR3: TGTGCCAGCAGCCGTAGGGCGACAGGGGTTAATCGGGAGCAGTACTTC. Translating gives CASSRRATGVNREQYF.

The chain uses TRBV5-1 and TRBJ1-1; D may be TRBD1 (5 bases). Germline V gene lookup returns CDR1 SGHRS and CDR2 YFSETQ. The CDR3 extends over 14 amino acids. The V end lost 3 bases, the J end lost 2 bases, and 11 bases lay between the germline ends. CDR3 residues: CASSWTTVNTEAFF. CDR3 nucleotide sequence: TGCGCCAGCAGCTGGACGACAGTTAACACTGAAGCTTTCTTT.

This clone was detected only once. The chain carries TRBV27 and TRBJ1-2, with TRBD1 matching over 8 bases. Losses at the gene ends were 5 bases for V and 8 bases for J; bases not matched to a gene: 13. This CDR3 has 15 residues. The germline V gene encodes CDR1 MNHEY and CDR2 SMNVEV (reference sequence). The chain's CDR3 is CASSIDRGPLYGYTF. The DNA of the CDR3 is TGTGCCAGCAGTATCGACAGGGGCCCTCTCTACGGCTACACCTTC.

The gene calls are TRBV6-5 and TRBJ2-7; the D is unclear. This CDR3 region has 14 residues. Germline CDR1 reads MNHEY; CDR2 reads SVGAGI. The germline V and J ends were trimmed by 0 bases and 0 bases, with 6 bases remaining between them. The CDR3 nucleotides are TGTGCCAGCAGTTACTCGGGCAGCTCCTACGAGCAGTACTTC. Protein product: CASSYSGSSYEQYF.

V is TRBV9 and J is TRBJ2-3; 12 bases line up with TRBD2. Per germline, CDR1 SGDLS and CDR2 YYNGEE. The V segment lost 0 bases and the J segment 3 bases; nucleotides outside the gene matches: 5. The CDR3 sequence is 17 residues long. This chain's CDR3 is CASSVASGGAITDTQYF. The CDR3 region has the DNA TGTGCCAGCAGCGTAGCTAGCGGGGGGGCAATAACAGATACGCAGTATTTT. Drawing the rest from reference TRBV9 and TRBJ2-3, the complete variable domain is DSGVTQTPKHLITATGQRVTLRCSPRSGDLSVYWYQQSLDQGLQFLIQYYNGEERAKGNILERFSAQQFPDLHSELNLSSLELGDSALYFCASSVASGGAITDTQYFGPGTRLTVL.

In its sample, this clone was seen once. This chain uses TRBV5-4 with TRBJ1-2; 7 nucleotides line up with TRBD1. The length of the CDR3 is 12 residues. The V and J ends lost 4 bases and 5 bases, in that order; junction bases with no gene match: 2. The V gene's germline CDR1 is SGHNT and CDR2 YYREEE (reference sequence). The CDR3 nucleotides read TGTGCCAGCAGCGCACAGGGGTATGGCTACACCTTC. Its translation: CASSAQGYGYTF.

CDR3 residues: CASSLGILAEDTDTQYF. CDR3 nucleotides: TGTGCCAGCAGCTTAGGGATTCTAGCGGAGGACACAGATACGCAGTATTTT. J is TRBJ2-3 and V is TRBV7-2; 7 bases agree with TRBD2. In germline, CDR1 is SGHTA, CDR2 FQGNSA. Trimming removed 1 base from V and 2 bases from J; junction bases left unmatched: 9. The CDR3 consists of 17 residues. Complete variable domain (other parts from reference TRBV7-2 and TRBJ2-3): GAGVSQSPSNKVTEKGKDVELRCDPISGHTALYWYRQSLGQGLEFLIYFQGNSAPDKSGLPSDRFSAERTGGSVSTLTIQRTQQEDSAVYLCASSLGILAEDTDTQYFGPGTRLTVL.

The chain combines TRBV23-1 with TRBJ2-2, with D possibly TRBD1 on 6 matching bases. TRBV23-1 falls under the ORF class, with uncertain function. This CDR3 is 19 amino acids long. Trimming cost V 0 bases and J 5 bases, with 22 bases left between them. The CDR3 coding sequence is TGCGCCAGCAGTCAATCTATGGGTTCGAGGGGTCAGGGGACCGGGGAGCTGTTTTTT. Its translation is CASSQSMGSRGQGTGELFF.

The genes are TRBV7-9 and TRBJ2-1; D ambiguous. The germline V gene has CDR1 SEHNR and CDR2 FQNEAQ (reference sequence). This CDR3 has 17 amino acids. Deletions cut 1 base from V and 8 bases from J, with 21 bases between. CDR3 sequence: CASSLGGVGPPMDEQFF. The DNA for the CDR3 is TGTGCCAGCAGCTTAGGCGGTGTCGGTCCCCCGATGGATGAGCAGTTCTTC.

The count of this clone is one. The V call is TRBV27, the J call TRBJ1-1; 7 bases agree with TRBD1. The ends lost 5 bases at V and 4 bases at J; junction bases unmatched: 7. The CDR3 covers 14 residues. Germline V CDR1 and CDR2: MNHEY, SMNVEV (reference sequence). The CDR3 DNA sequence: TGTGCCAGCAGTCTAAGACAGGGTCTCACTGAAGCTTTCTTT. This sequence encodes CASSLRQGLTEAFF.

This chain links TRBV7-2 with TRBJ2-1; 9 bases are a match to TRBD2. Germline V gene sequence: CDR1 SGHTA, CDR2 FQGNSA. The CDR3 length is 16 residues. Germline trimming cut 0 bases from V and 4 bases from J; bases unmatched to any gene: 4. The CDR3 nucleotides are TGTGCCAGCAGCTTAGCGCCGAGCGGGGGGTACAATGAGCAGTTCTTC. Translating gives CASSLAPSGGYNEQFF.

The chain recombines TRBV6-5 with TRBJ1-1; 7 bases agree with TRBD1. CDR1 is MNHEY and CDR2 is SVGAGI in the germline V gene. The CDR3 has 13 amino acids. With V trimmed by 5 bases and J by 1 base, 1 base remained unmatched. CDR3 nucleotides: TGTGCCAGCAGTAGGGGGCCGAACACTGAAGCTTTCTTT. It is translated as CASSRGPNTEAFF.

The chain is built from TRBV27 and TRBJ1-1; D unresolved. Germline lookup yields CDR1 MNHEY and CDR2 SMNVEV (reference sequence). The CDR3 contains 17 residues. The V end was cut by 1 base, the J end by 1 base, with 16 bases between. CDR3 residues: CASSLFLPGGPNTEAFF. CDR3 DNA sequence: TGTGCCAGCAGTTTATTCCTCCCTGGCGGCCCGAACACTGAAGCTTTCTTT.

The rearrangement uses TRBV6-5 and TRBJ2-2; tentative D call: TRBD1 (6 bases). The CDR3 runs to 15 residues. CDR1 is MNHEY, CDR2 SVGAGI, per germline. The ends were cut back, 4 bases at V and 5 bases at J, with 14 bases in the middle. In DNA, the CDR3 is TGTGCCAGCAGTTTCTGGCAGGGGAGAACCGGGGAGCTGTTTTTT. It yields the protein CASSFWQGRTGELFF.

This clone was picked up a small number of times. This sequence joins TRBV27 and TRBJ1-2; D ambiguous. Germline V lookup: CDR1 MNHEY, CDR2 SMNVEV (reference sequence). V was shortened by 4 bases and J by 2 bases, with 11 bases between the two germline ends. CDR3 length: 14 residues. The DNA of the CDR3 is TGTGCCAGCAGTTCCCTGGAGGGAAACTATGGCTACACCTTC. Protein: CASSSLEGNYGYTF.

This clone has only a few counts. The rearrangement joins TRBV9 to TRBJ1-4, with D tentatively TRBD1 (6 bases). The V and J ends lost 4 bases and 3 bases respectively, with 10 bases between them. This CDR3 has 14 residues. Germline V CDR1 and CDR2: SGDLS, YYNGEE. CDR3 sequence: CASSQQGSNEKLFF. The DNA for the CDR3 is TGTGCCAGCAGCCAACAGGGTTCTAATGAAAAACTGTTTTTT.

The chain employs TRBV4-1 and TRBJ1-5; TRBD1 is a possible D gene (6 bases). Between the trimmed V and J ends, which lost 1 base and 2 bases, there was a span of 9 bases. CDR3 length: 15 residues. Germline V gene sequence: CDR1 MGHRA, CDR2 YSYEKL. CDR3 DNA sequence: TGCGCCAGCAGCCAAGGTGACAGGCGCAATCAGCCCCAGCATTTT. The encoded protein is CASSQGDRRNQPQHF.

This clone was seen once. This chain links TRBV7-3 with TRBJ2-2, with 10 bases identical to TRBD2. CDR1 is SGHTA, CDR2 FQGTGA, per germline. After removal of 5 bases from V and 4 bases from J, the junction contained 4 bases not matched to a gene. This CDR3 is built from 15 residues. As DNA, the CDR3 is TGTGCCAGCAGCGGTATAGCGGGAGGCACCGGGGAGCTGTTTTTT. It translates to CASSGIAGGTGELFF.